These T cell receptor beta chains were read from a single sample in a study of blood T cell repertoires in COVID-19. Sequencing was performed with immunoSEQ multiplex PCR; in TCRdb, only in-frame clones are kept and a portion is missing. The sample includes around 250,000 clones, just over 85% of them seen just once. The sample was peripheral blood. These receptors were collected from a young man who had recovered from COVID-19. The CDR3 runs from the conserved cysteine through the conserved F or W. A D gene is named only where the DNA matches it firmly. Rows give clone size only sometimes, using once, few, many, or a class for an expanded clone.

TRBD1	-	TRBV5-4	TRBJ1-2	TGTGCCAGCAGACCGTACAGGGGGCAAAACTATGGCTACACCTTC	CASRPYRGQNYGYTF
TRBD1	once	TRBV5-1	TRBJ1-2	TGCGCCAGCAGCTTGGAGGGACAGGGGATAGGCTACACCTTC	CASSLEGQGIGYTF
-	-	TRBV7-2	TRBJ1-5	TGTGCCAGCAGGATCCAGGGGATGTTCAGCAATCAGCCCCAGCATTTT	CASRIQGMFSNQPQHF
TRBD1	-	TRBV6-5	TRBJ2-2	TGTGCCAGCAGTTCACCCGGGACAGGGGGTGACGGGGAGCTGTTTTTT	CASSSPGTGGDGELFF
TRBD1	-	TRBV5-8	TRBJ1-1	TGTGCCAGCAGCTTGCGAGGACGGCTCAGGGGGTTT	CASSLRGRLRGF
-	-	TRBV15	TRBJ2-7	TGTGCCACCAGCCCTGGGGCAGGAAGCCTCTACGAGCAGTACTTC	CATSPGAGSLYEQYF
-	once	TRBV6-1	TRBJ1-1	TGTGCCAGCCTAAGACAGGAGTTCGCTGAAGCTTTCTTT	CASLRQEFAEAFF
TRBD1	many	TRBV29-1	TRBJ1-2	TGCAGCGCGGCACAGGGGGCGCGTGGCTACACCTTC	CSAAQGARGYTF
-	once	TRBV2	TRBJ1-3	TGTGCCAGGGCAATCTCTGGAAACACCATATATTTT	CARAISGNTIYF
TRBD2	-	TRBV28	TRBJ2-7	TGTGCCAGCAGTCGTCCCTTGCGGGGGGGGCGATTAGAGCAGTACTTC	CASSRPLRGGRLEQYF
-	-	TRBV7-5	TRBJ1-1	TGTGTCAGAAGCTTGGGGGACAGGGGGGATGAAGCTTTCTTT	CVRSLGDRGDEAFF
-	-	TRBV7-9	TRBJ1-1	TGTGCCAGCAGCTTAGGAGGAGGTAACACTGAAGCTTTCTTT	CASSLGGGNTEAFF
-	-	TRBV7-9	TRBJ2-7	TGTGCCAGCAGCCCAGTAGTAGGGAGTTTAGGGAACGAGCAGTACTTC	CASSPVVGSLGNEQYF
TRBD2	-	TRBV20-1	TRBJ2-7	TGCAGTGCTAGTTGGCTAGCGGGGGGCCCCTACGAGCAGTACTTC	CSASWLAGGPYEQYF
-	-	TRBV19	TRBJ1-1	TGTGCCACCATACTCATGGGGCTAGCTTTCTTT	CATILMGLAFF
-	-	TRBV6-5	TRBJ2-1	TGTGCCAGCAGTTACACGCTGAGGTTTGAGCAGTTCTTC	CASSYTLRFEQFF
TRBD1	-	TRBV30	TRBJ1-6	TGTGCCTGGGATGTAGGGGGCTTTACGCAATCACCCCTCCACTTT	CAWDVGGFTQSPLHF
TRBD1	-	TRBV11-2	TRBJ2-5	TGTGCCAGCAGCTTAGGGGACAGGGGGTGGCAAGAGACCCAGTACTTC	CASSLGDRGWQETQYF
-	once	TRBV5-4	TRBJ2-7	TGTGCCAGCAGCCCCGACTCCCCCGGGAAGTCCCTCTACGAGCAGTACTTC	CASSPDSPGKSLYEQYF